This TCR beta chain was retrieved from a study of CD8 T cells in Susac syndrome. Reverse transcription used about 0.5 to 1 ug RNA and random hexamers. Coverage of TCR beta CDR3 amplification by immunoSEQ multiplex PCR extended to 54 Vbeta and 13 Jbeta. TCRdb ran MiXCR on the immunoSEQ multiplex PCR reads and lists one entry per CDR3 protein. The table records around 180,000 distinct CDR3 sequences, over 85% of them present only once. The V gene's germline CDR1 is SNHLY and CDR2 FYNNEI. The CDR3 consists of 13 residues. V shed 7 bases and J shed 5 bases, with 12 bases lying between them. Bulk CD8+ and CD4+ cells came from magnetic negative isolation; CD8+ TEMRA by FACS.

The sequence was collected from a human donor with multiple sclerosis. V gene TRBV2 combines with J gene TRBJ1-5, with unresolved D. Sequenced input: CD4+ T cells from PBMCs. CDR3 in amino acids: CASKKEADQPQHF. CDR3 nucleotides: TGTGCCAGCAAAAAGGAAGCGGATCAGCCCCAGCATTTT.